The 4 T cell receptor beta chains in this list originate from one sample, sequenced in a study of shared clonotypes between healthy human individuals. Using immunoSEQ multiplex PCR, the repertoire was profiled, and TCRdb retains in-frame clones only, with some absent. Found here are about 690,000 clones, about 90% of them singletons; the top ten hold 30% to 40%. The specimen was memory CD8+ T cells from PBMCs. Documented subset: CD45RO+ cells pooled with CCR7-negative TemRA cells. Source of these receptors: a man aged 18 to 29 in good health. Some clones in this sample may be carry-over from other donors' samples.

The chain employs TRBV9 and TRBJ2-3, with D perhaps TRBD2 (5 bases). The germline CDR1 and CDR2 sequences are SGDLS and YYNGEE. This CDR3 is 14 amino acids long. Between the trimmed V and J ends, which lost 0 bases and 6 bases, there was a span of 11 bases. Here the CDR3 reads CASSVGGGADTQYF. DNA for the CDR3: TGTGCCAGCAGCGTAGGAGGAGGAGCGGATACGCAGTATTTT.

V usage is TRBV9 and J usage is TRBJ2-7; TRBD2 matches 8 bases. Germline values: CDR1 SGDLS, CDR2 YYNGEE. There are 15 residues in the CDR3. J lost 0 bases, V lost 4 bases, and 6 bases had no gene match. This chain's CDR3 is CASSPTGGASYEQYF. In nucleotides, the CDR3 is TGTGCCAGCAGCCCTACGGGGGGGGCCTCCTACGAGCAGTACTTC.

The chain employs TRBV13 and TRBJ2-1, with 10 bases aligning to TRBD1. Per the germline V gene, CDR1 is PRHDT and CDR2 is FYEKMQ (reference sequence). Germline trimming cut 6 bases from V and 8 bases from J; bases unmatched to any gene: 10. The CDR3 totals 15 residues. CDR3 residues: CASRDGTGERYEQFF. Here the CDR3 DNA reads TGTGCCAGCAGGGATGGGACAGGGGAGAGGTATGAGCAGTTCTTC.

The V and J genes are TRBV2 and TRBJ2-7; possible D gene TRBD2, 5 bases. Germline CDR1 is SNHLY and CDR2 is FYNNEI. V lost 5 bases and J lost 4, with 15 bases in between. CDR3 length equals 14 residues. The CDR3 sequence: CASSIGGRAYEQYF. The CDR3 coding sequence is TGTGCCAGCAGTATAGGAGGAAGAGCTTACGAGCAGTACTTC.